This T cell receptor (beta chain) originates from a study of identical twins. Study-wide results and limits: The presence of invariant MAIT and iNKT cells could partly confound analyses of zero-insertion sequences.

The length of the CDR3 is 17 residues. J was trimmed by 4 bases and V by 5 bases; bases with no gene match: 16. Note on this clonotype: Its cognate antigen is unknown.

MiXCR, applied by TCRdb to the 5' RACE reads, yields one record per CDR3 protein. The sample holds 450,000 or so distinct CDR3 sequences; approximately 15% are singletons and the top ten take around 0.52%. The same data also went into a second study, on yellow fever vaccine responses in identical twins.

Sequenced: CD4+ T cells sorted from blood. This chain links TRBV12-3 or TRBV12-4 with TRBJ2-5, with 7 nucleotides matching TRBD1. The origin of this receptor is a young woman in good health. This CDR3 is CASSQTGVISLGETQYF. Written as DNA, the CDR3 is TGTGCCAGCAGTCAAACAGGGGTCATCTCGCTAGGAGAGACCCAGTACTTC.